The 7 T cell receptor beta chains given below trace back to one sample, sequenced in a study of blood T cells in healthy people across ages (dated by TCRdb to between 2015 and 2017). The library was obtained by 5' RACE. The reads were generated on an Illumina HiSeq 2500. A second PCR of about 7 to 12 cycles was run with a J-beta primer mix and a sample-barcoded 5' primer. TCRdb cleaned the public reads at Q25 with fastp, built clones with MiXCR and kept in-frame beta chains. Rows are unified per CDR3 protein, each entry keeping the most common DNA and genes. The sample table holds 980,000 or so distinct CDR3 sequences, of which around 48% were seen once. The top ten clones comprise roughly 12% of the sample. Sequencing used blood. Receptors originate from a man under 40 in good health.

This clonotype was counted at least ten times. This sequence joins TRBV9 and TRBJ2-7; D perhaps matches TRBD1 (5 bases). There are 13 residues in the CDR3. Trimming removed 0 bases at V and 3 bases at J, with 7 bases between. Germline V CDR1 and CDR2: SGDLS, YYNGEE. The CDR3 DNA is TGTGCCAGCAGCGTAGGCGACAGCTACGAGCAGTACTTC. This translates into CASSVGDSYEQYF.

CDR3 sequence (DNA): TGTGCCAGCAGCCCTTACGACGGGACAGGGCCGCGCTCTGGAAACACCATATATTTT. The encoded protein is CASSPYDGTGPRSGNTIYF. The chain has TRBV4-2 and TRBJ1-3; 9 bases match TRBD1. CDR1 and CDR2 from the germline V gene are LGHNA and YNFKEQ. The length of the CDR3 is 19 residues. After removal of 4 bases from V and 0 bases from J, the junction contained 13 bases not matched to a gene.

This clonotype has a single count. CDR3 in DNA: TGTGCCAGCAGTGAAGCGATGGGAACTAACTATGGCTACACCTTC. Protein: CASSEAMGTNYGYTF. J is TRBJ1-2 and V is TRBV6-1; no clear D gene. This CDR3 spans 15 amino acids. CDR1 and CDR2 from the germline V gene are MNHNS and SASEGT. Trimming pared 0 bases from V and 0 bases from J, leaving 8 bases between.

The chain recombines TRBV7-9 with TRBJ2-3; 7 nucleotides match TRBD2. Trimming cost V 5 bases and J 2 bases; bases outside gene matches: 7. The CDR3 runs 15 residues. In germline, CDR1 is SEHNR, CDR2 FQNEAQ (reference sequence). The CDR3 DNA is TGTGCCAGCAGCGCGACCGGGACTACCACAGATACGCAGTATTTT. It codes for CASSATGTTTDTQYF.

This clonotype was detected only a few times. DNA of the CDR3: TGTGCCAGCTCACCTAGGCCACCCGATGAGCAGTTCTTC. Translating gives CASSPRPPDEQFF. The gene calls are TRBV18 and TRBJ2-1, with D unclear. The germline CDR1 and CDR2 sequences are KGHSH and LQKENI. V was cut by 3 bases and J by 8 bases, with 11 bases left in between. The CDR3 totals 13 residues.

Turning to this clonotype: With a much larger clone just one base away, this may be a read error. The rearrangement uses TRBV9 and TRBJ2-7; maybe TRBD1 (7 bases). Trimming pared 3 bases from V and 5 bases from J, leaving 12 bases between. Looked up from germline, CDR1 is SGDLS and CDR2 is YYNGEE. The CDR3 length is 13 residues. The CDR3 protein is CASSGGTVHEQYF. The CDR3 nucleotides are TGTGCCAGCAGCGGCGGGACAGTCCACGAGCAGTACTTC.

The rearrangement joins TRBV28 to TRBJ1-4; weak D call: TRBD1 (6 bases). This CDR3 region has 12 residues. Germline lookup yields CDR1 MDHEN and CDR2 SYDVKM. Between the trimmed V and J ends, which lost 8 bases and 4 bases, there was a span of 8 bases. The CDR3 DNA is TGTGCCAGCGGACAGTTTAATGAAAAACTGTTTTTT. It encodes CASGQFNEKLFF.